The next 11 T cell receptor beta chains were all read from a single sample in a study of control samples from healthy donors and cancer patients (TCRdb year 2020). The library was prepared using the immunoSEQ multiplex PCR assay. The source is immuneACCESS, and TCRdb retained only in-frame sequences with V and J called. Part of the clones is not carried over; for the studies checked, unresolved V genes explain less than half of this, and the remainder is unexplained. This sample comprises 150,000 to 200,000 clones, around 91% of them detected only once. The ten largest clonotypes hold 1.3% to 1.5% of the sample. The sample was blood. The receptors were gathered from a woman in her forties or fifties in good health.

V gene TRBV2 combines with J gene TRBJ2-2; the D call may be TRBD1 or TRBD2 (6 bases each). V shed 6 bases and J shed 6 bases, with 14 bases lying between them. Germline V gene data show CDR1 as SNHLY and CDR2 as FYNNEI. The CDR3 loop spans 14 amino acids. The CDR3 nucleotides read TGTGCCAGCAGCCGGGGGCTTGGGTCCGGGGAGCTGTTTTTT. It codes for CASSRGLGSGELFF.

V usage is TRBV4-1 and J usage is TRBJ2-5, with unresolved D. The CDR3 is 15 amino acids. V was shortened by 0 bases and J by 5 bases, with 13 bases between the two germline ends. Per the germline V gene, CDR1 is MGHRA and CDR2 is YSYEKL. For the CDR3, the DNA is TGCGCCAGCAGCCAAGATGGAATCCAAACGGAGACCCAGTACTTC. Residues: CASSQDGIQTETQYF.

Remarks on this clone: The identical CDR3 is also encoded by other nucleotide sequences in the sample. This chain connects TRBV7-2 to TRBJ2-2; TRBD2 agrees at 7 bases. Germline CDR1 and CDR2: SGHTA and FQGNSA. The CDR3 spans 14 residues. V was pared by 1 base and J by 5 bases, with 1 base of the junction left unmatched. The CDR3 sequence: CASSLGGGTGELFF. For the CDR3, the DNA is TGTGCCAGCAGCTTAGGGGGGGGAACCGGGGAGCTGTTTTTT.

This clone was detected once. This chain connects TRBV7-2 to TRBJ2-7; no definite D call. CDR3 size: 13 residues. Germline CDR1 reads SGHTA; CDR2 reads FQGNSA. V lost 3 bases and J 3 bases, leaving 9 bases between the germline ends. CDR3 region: CASSLPNSYEQYF. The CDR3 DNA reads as TGTGCCAGCAGCTTGCCGAACAGCTACGAGCAGTACTTC. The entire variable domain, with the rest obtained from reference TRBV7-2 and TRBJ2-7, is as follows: GAGVSQSPSNKVTEKGKDVELRCDPISGHTALYWYRQSLGQGLEFLIYFQGNSAPDKSGLPSDRFSAERTGGSVSTLTIQRTQQEDSAVYLCASSLPNSYEQYFGPGTRLTVT.

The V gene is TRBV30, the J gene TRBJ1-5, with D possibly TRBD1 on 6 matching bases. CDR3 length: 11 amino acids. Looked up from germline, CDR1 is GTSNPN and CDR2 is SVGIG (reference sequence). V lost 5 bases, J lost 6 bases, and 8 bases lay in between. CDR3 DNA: TGTGCCTGGGGGACAAGTCAGCCCCAGCATTTT. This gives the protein CAWGTSQPQHF.

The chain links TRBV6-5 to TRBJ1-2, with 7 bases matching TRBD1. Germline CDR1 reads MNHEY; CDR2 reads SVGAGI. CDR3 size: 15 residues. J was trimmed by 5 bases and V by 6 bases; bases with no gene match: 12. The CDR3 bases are TGTGCCAGCAGCAAGGGGGACAGTAACGTTTATGGCTACACCTTC. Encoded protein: CASSKGDSNVYGYTF.

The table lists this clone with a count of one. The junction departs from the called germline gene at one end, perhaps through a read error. The CDR3 DNA sequence: TGTGCTAGCAGACCGATATCGGGAGATGGAGATGAGCAGTTCTTC. Translating it yields CASRPISGDGDEQFF. This chain joins TRBV7-7 and TRBJ2-1; weak D call: TRBD2 (6 bases). Germline assignment: CDR1 SSHAT and CDR2 FNYEAQ (reference sequence). CDR3 length equals 15 residues.

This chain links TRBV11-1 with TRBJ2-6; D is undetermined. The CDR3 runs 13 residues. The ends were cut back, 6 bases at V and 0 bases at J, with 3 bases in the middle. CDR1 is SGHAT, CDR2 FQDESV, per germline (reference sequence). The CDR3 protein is CASRYSGANVLTF. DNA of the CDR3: TGTGCCAGCAGGTACTCTGGGGCCAACGTCCTGACTTTC.

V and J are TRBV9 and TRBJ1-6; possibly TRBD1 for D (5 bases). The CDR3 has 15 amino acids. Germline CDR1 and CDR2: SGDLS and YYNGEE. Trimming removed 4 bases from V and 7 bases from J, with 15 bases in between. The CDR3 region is CASSPSGGANSPLHF. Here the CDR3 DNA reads TGTGCCAGCAGCCCCTCTGGGGGTGCAAATTCACCCCTCCACTTT. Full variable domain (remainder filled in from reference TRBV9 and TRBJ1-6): DSGVTQTPKHLITATGQRVTLRCSPRSGDLSVYWYQQSLDQGLQFLIQYYNGEERAKGNILERFSAQQFPDLHSELNLSSLELGDSALYFCASSPSGGANSPLHFGNGTRLTVT.

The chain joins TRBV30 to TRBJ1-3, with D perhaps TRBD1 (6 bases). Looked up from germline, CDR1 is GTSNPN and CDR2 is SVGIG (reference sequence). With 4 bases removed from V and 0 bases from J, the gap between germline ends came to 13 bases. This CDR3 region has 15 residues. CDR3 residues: CAWTLGQLSGNTIYF. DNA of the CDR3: TGTGCCTGGACCCTAGGACAGCTCTCTGGAAACACCATATATTTT.

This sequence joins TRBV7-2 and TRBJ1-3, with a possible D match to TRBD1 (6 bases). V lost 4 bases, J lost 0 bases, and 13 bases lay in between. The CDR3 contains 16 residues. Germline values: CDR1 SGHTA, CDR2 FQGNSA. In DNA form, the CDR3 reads TGTGCCAGCAGCTCGCAGGGGTCCTCCTCTGGAAACACCATATATTTT. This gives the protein CASSSQGSSSGNTIYF.